The source of this T cell receptor beta chain is a study of blood T cell repertoires in COVID-19. Between the trimmed V and J ends, which lost 8 bases and 4 bases, there was a span of 15 bases. The CDR3 consists of 15 residues. Germline V gene data show CDR1 as MNHEY and CDR2 as SMNVEV (reference sequence). The method was immunoSEQ multiplex PCR; TCRdb's version includes in-frame clones alone and lacks a portion of them. The sample records about 250,000 clones, approximately 83% being singletons. The sample comprised PBMCs or T cells enriched from blood (not recorded which). This TCR was sampled from a man aged 50-59 years who had recovered from COVID-19. The V call is TRBV27, the J call TRBJ2-6; possibly TRBD2 for D (7 bases). CDR3: CASSSGGRGANVLTF. The CDR3 nucleotides are TGTGCCAGCTCATCCGGGGGGCGGGGGGCCAACGTCCTGACTTTC.